Below, one T cell receptor beta chain is given with its context. The data derive from a study of OX40 agonist ivuxolimab in advanced cancers. As for the study in general: Participants, roughly 81% male, averaged about 59 years of age, ranging from about 20 to 80.

The data were produced by immunoSEQ multiplex PCR, yet TCRdb's version contains in-frame clones alone and is incomplete. The sample consists of about 66,000 clones, about 81% of them appearing once. This sample comprised CD4+ or CD8+ T cells sorted from blood, obtained in a trial of the OX40 agonist ivuxolimab. The sequence came from an adult with an advanced solid tumor such as melanoma, head and neck, liver or kidney cancer.

The CDR3 sequence is CARATGNTIYF. The CDR3, as DNA: TGTGCCAGGGCGACTGGAAACACCATATATTTT. The chain combines TRBV7-9 with TRBJ1-3, with D unclear. Trimming pared 9 bases from V and 2 bases from J, leaving 5 bases between. Germline loops: CDR1 SEHNR, CDR2 FQNEAQ (reference sequence). There are 11 residues in the CDR3.